This T cell receptor (beta chain) was captured in a study of cytomegalovirus exposure and HLA in healthy donors. This clone was picked up one time. Its antigen is still unknown. Use of 60 Vbeta and 13 Jbeta primers characterized the PCR. Per the study methods: A later analysis counted approximately 88 million unique TCR beta chains, around 11 million shared. Measured with immunoSEQ multiplex PCR; TCRdb has only the in-frame clones, and not every one. V and J calls and clone size come straight from that table; D and trimming were deduced from the DNA. The table lists roughly 170,000 clones, approximately 80% of them singletons. Study-level points and caveats: Later analysis revealed greater clonal expansion in HLA-associated TCR beta chains than in equally common others.

The CDR3 runs to 16 residues. V is TRBV12-2 and J is TRBJ2-7; the tabulated D call, TRBD2, remains unverified against the DNA. TRBV12-2 is reported as a pseudogene. The sequenced sample was PBMCs. The clonotype originates from a woman under 30 in good health and CMV-seronegative. The CDR3: CASRLGRHSSSYEQYF. The CDR3, as DNA: TGTGCAAGTCGCTTAGGGAGGCATTCAAGCTCCTACGAGCAGTACTTC.